These T cell receptor beta chains were read from a single sample in a study of blood T cell repertoires in COVID-19. Produced via immunoSEQ multiplex PCR; TCRdb's table is partial and in-frame only. The sample contains approximately 100,000 clones, about 89% of which appear only once. Sequencing input: peripheral blood. These receptors came from a man over 45 with acute or convalescent COVID-19. The CDR3 runs from the conserved cysteine through the conserved F or W. The size of a clone is reported for some rows only, either as once, few or many, or as a class for expanded clones.

size	V	J	CDR3
NA	TRBV7-6	TRBJ2-7	CASSPSGGGPYEQYF
NA	TRBV19	TRBJ2-7	CASSRTGADEQYF
NA	TRBV29-1	TRBJ1-1	CSVGQGNTEAFF
few	TRBV19	TRBJ1-2	CASSLQTGSAGYTF
NA	TRBV18	TRBJ2-7	CASSPPRTSGSYEQYF
NA	TRBV27	TRBJ1-1	CASSIRQGFTEAFF
NA	TRBV7-9	TRBJ1-2	CASSLRDRSKSNYGYTF
NA	TRBV3-1/TRBV3-2	TRBJ1-1	CASSRRGTEAFF
NA	TRBV5-1	TRBJ2-1	CASSLANEQFF
NA	TRBV13	TRBJ1-1	CASSLDQGNTEAFF
once	TRBV5-1	TRBJ2-2	CASSPRTGAGELFF
NA	TRBV13	TRBJ2-3	CASSVRASGYSSTDTQYF
NA	TRBV7-9	TRBJ2-5	CASSTLGTSGKGTQYF
few	TRBV11-3	TRBJ2-3	CASSLLAGGADTQYF
once	TRBV19	TRBJ2-1	CATGTGIRNEQFF
NA	TRBV20-1	TRBJ2-7	CSASDGSYEQYF
NA	TRBV24-1	TRBJ2-1	CATSDSGGGVSYNEQFF
NA	TRBV29-1	TRBJ1-1	CSGTGGQGTEAFF
NA	TRBV5-4	TRBJ2-5	CASSLGGREETQYF
NA	TRBV2	TRBJ2-7	CASSVDRGPGEQYF
NA	TRBV5-4	TRBJ1-2	CASSLDRSYGYTF
NA	TRBV18	TRBJ1-1	CASSPQGGTEAFF
NA	TRBV6-5	TRBJ1-5	CASGTGYSNQPQHF
NA	TRBV5-1	TRBJ1-1	CASSFSHRNTEAFF
once	TRBV6-4	TRBJ2-1	CASSEGAFRFF
NA	TRBV12-3/TRBV12-4	TRBJ1-2	CASSSTRGGGYTF
NA	TRBV7-3	TRBJ1-2	CASSLTGDTNYGYTF